The 22 T cell receptor beta chains presented below share a single source sample, sequenced in a study of blood T cells in healthy people across ages. A second PCR of roughly 7 to 11 cycles used a sample-barcoded 5' primer and a J-beta primer mix. TCRdb reprocessed the 5' RACE reads via MiXCR and lists one record per CDR3 protein. This table has hundreds of thousands of distinct CDR3 sequences, 25% to 30% appearing once. Specimen: blood. The source of these receptors is a woman older than 75 in good health.

This clonotype was detected only a few times. Just one base apart from a much larger clone, this may be a read error. V is TRBV20-1 and J is TRBJ2-3; 7 bases are shared with TRBD2. CDR3 length: 12 residues. Germline values: CDR1 DFQATT, CDR2 SNEGSKA (reference sequence). The CDR3 sequence: CGARDSGGTQYF. Here the CDR3 DNA reads TGCGGTGCTAGAGATTCGGGGGGTACGCAGTATTTT.

This clonotype showed up many times. The rearrangement uses TRBV10-3 and TRBJ2-1; D might be TRBD2 (6 bases). Germline lookup yields CDR1 ENHRY and CDR2 SYGVKD. The CDR3 runs 14 residues. V shed 8 bases and J shed 6 bases, with 17 bases lying between them. CDR3 loop: CAILPEGAGNEQFF. DNA of the CDR3: TGTGCCATCCTACCGGAGGGAGCTGGCAATGAGCAGTTCTTC.

J is TRBJ2-3 and V is TRBV11-3, with D perhaps TRBD1 or TRBD2 (5 bases each). Trimming cost V 1 base and J 6 bases, with 8 bases left between them. Germline CDR1 is SGHNT and CDR2 is YENEEA. The CDR3 extends over 13 amino acids. CDR3 protein: CASSLGGVDTQYF. Written as DNA, the CDR3 is TGTGCCAGCAGCTTAGGAGGGGTGGATACGCAGTATTTT.

Many counts were recorded for this clonotype. CDR3 amino acids: CASSNLASKQFF. The CDR3 DNA is TGTGCCAGCAGCAACTTAGCGTCAAAGCAGTTCTTC. V usage is TRBV3-1 and J usage is TRBJ2-1; possibly TRBD2 for D (5 bases). Germline CDR1 LGHDT, CDR2 YNNKEL (reference sequence). V was cut by 5 bases and J by 11 bases, with 13 bases left in between. The CDR3 length is 12 residues.

The sample holds one count of this clonotype. Possible read error: a much larger clone is one base away. The rearrangement joins TRBV2 to TRBJ2-1, with a possible D match to TRBD2 (6 bases). V was trimmed by 3 bases and J by 13 bases, leaving 16 bases between them. CDR3 length equals 13 residues. The germline gives CDR1 SNHLY, CDR2 FYNNEI. CDR3 protein: CASSDPWGETQFF. DNA for the CDR3: TGTGCCAGCAGTGACCCCTGGGGGGAGACCCAGTTCTTC.

This clonotype was picked up many times. This chain links TRBV6-2 or TRBV6-3 with TRBJ2-5, with a possible D match to TRBD2 (5 bases). V was pared by 6 bases and J by 5 bases, with 13 bases between. This CDR3 has 13 amino acids. Germline loops: CDR1 MNHEY, CDR2 SVGEGT. The CDR3 region is CASRTTKGETQYF. Written as DNA, the CDR3 is TGTGCCAGCAGGACGACTAAAGGGGAGACCCAGTACTTC.

The rearrangement uses TRBV30 and TRBJ1-2; D may be TRBD1 (5 bases). The CDR3 has 15 residues. The germline V gene encodes CDR1 GTSNPN and CDR2 SVGIG (reference sequence). V lost 0 bases and J 13 bases, leaving 24 bases between the germline ends. The CDR3 nucleotides are TGTGCCTGGAGTGTAAAATCCGGACAAACAATTTATGTCACCTTC. It encodes CAWSVKSGQTIYVTF.

This clonotype has a count of ten or more. The gene calls are TRBV6-6 and TRBJ2-6; D is ambiguous. The CDR3 spans 14 residues. The germline CDR1 and CDR2 sequences are MNHNY and SVGAGI (reference sequence). Trimming left V 4 bases short and J 4 bases short, with 8 bases between. CDR3 DNA: TGTGCCAGCAGTTCGACCGGGGGGGCCAACGTCCTGACTTTC. It yields the protein CASSSTGGANVLTF.

This clonotype was observed at least ten times. This chain connects TRBV6-2 or TRBV6-3 to TRBJ2-7; D is unresolved. V gave up 5 bases and J gave up 0 bases, with 14 bases separating them. Looked up from germline, CDR1 is MNHEY and CDR2 is SVGEGT. The CDR3 extends over 15 amino acids. Written as DNA, the CDR3 is TGTGCCAGCAGTCCGAGACCTAGAGACTCCTACGAGCAGTACTTC. Encoded protein: CASSPRPRDSYEQYF.

This clonotype has ten or more counts. V and J are TRBV5-1 and TRBJ2-7; D is undetermined. CDR3 size: 11 residues. The ends were cut back, 3 bases at V and 3 bases at J, with 4 bases in the middle. Germline V lookup: CDR1 SGHRS, CDR2 YFSETQ. CDR3 sequence (DNA): TGCGCCAGCAGCTACAACTACGAGCAGTACTTC. Amino acid sequence: CASSYNYEQYF.

The chain carries TRBV12-3 or TRBV12-4 and TRBJ2-5; 9 bases line up with TRBD1. The J call may be mistaken, given a closer DNA end match to TRBJ2-7. The CDR3 totals 15 residues. CDR3 region: CASSPGDREIHEQYF. The CDR3 nucleotides are TGTGCCAGCAGTCCCGGGGACAGGGAAATCCACGAGCAGTACTTC.

This clonotype was seen only once. The V and J genes are TRBV7-2 and TRBJ1-5; D gene ambiguous. The CDR3 is 14 amino acids. Trimming pared 5 bases from V and 3 bases from J, leaving 11 bases between. Germline CDR1 reads SGHTA; CDR2 reads FQGNSA. The CDR3: CASSPHGTNQPQHF. The CDR3 DNA reads as TGTGCCAGCAGCCCACATGGAACCAATCAGCCCCAGCATTTT.

This chain uses TRBV4-2 with TRBJ1-4; weak D call: TRBD1 (6 bases). There are 15 residues in the CDR3. Germline values: CDR1 LGHNA, CDR2 YNFKEQ. V lost 2 bases, J lost 3 bases, and 10 bases lay in between. As DNA, the CDR3 is TGTGCCAGCAGCCAACAGACAGGTCCTAATGAAAAACTGTTTTTT. Translation: CASSQQTGPNEKLFF.

This clonotype has a count of ten or more. The chain recombines TRBV5-1 with TRBJ2-3; TRBD1 matches 7 bases. CDR3 length: 16 amino acids. The germline V gene encodes CDR1 SGHRS and CDR2 YFSETQ. The V gene end was trimmed by 0 bases and the J gene end by 1 base; junction bases not matched to a gene: 5. CDR3 DNA sequence: TGCGCCAGCAGCTTGGAAACGGGACAGCGCACAGATACGCAGTATTTT. It translates to CASSLETGQRTDTQYF.

This clonotype was picked up one time. A much larger clone lies a single base off, so this may be a read error. The J gene is TRBJ2-6, the V gene TRBV7-9; a possible D gene is TRBD2 (6 bases). Germline lookup yields CDR1 SEHNR and CDR2 FQNEAQ (reference sequence). The CDR3 loop spans 16 amino acids. This CDR3 is CASSYTIGTGANVPTF. CDR3 nucleotides: TGTGCCAGCAGCTACACGATTGGGACTGGGGCCAACGTCCCGACTTTC.

This clonotype was seen repeatedly, ten times or more. V usage is TRBV7-2 and J usage is TRBJ2-7; D unclear. This CDR3 has 15 residues. CDR1 and CDR2 from the germline V gene are SGHTA and FQGNSA. Trimming took 5 bases from V and 2 from J, leaving 16 bases between them. The CDR3 reads CASSVQPQITYEQYF. The CDR3 DNA sequence: TGTGCCAGCAGCGTACAGCCTCAGATTACCTACGAGCAGTACTTC. The whole variable domain, filled in from reference TRBV7-2 and TRBJ2-7, reads GAGVSQSPSNKVTEKGKDVELRCDPISGHTALYWYRQSLGQGLEFLIYFQGNSAPDKSGLPSDRFSAERTGGSVSTLTIQRTQQEDSAVYLCASSVQPQITYEQYFGPGTRLTVT.

J is TRBJ2-1 and V is TRBV20-1; D call uncertain. V dropped 4 bases and J dropped 6 bases, with 10 bases sitting between them. The germline gives CDR1 DFQATT, CDR2 SNEGSKA (reference sequence). The CDR3 totals 12 residues. This chain's CDR3 is CSATAPSNEQFF. DNA for the CDR3: TGCAGTGCTACCGCCCCCTCCAATGAGCAGTTCTTC.

This clonotype was recorded at least ten times. The chain employs TRBV6-6 and TRBJ2-1; 7 bases are shared with TRBD2. There are 17 residues in the CDR3. Looked up from germline, CDR1 is MNHNY and CDR2 is SVGAGI (reference sequence). Trimming took 0 bases from V and 10 from J; bases not matched to a gene: 15. As DNA, the CDR3 is TGTGCCAGCAGTTACTCAGACTCGTGGGGGGGGGGACTAGAGCAGTTCTTC. It encodes CASSYSDSWGGGLEQFF.

This clonotype appeared a few times. The chain combines TRBV6-2 or TRBV6-3 with TRBJ1-6; tentatively, D is TRBD1 (5 bases). The ends were cut back, 8 bases at V and 8 bases at J, with 16 bases in the middle. Germline CDR1 MNHEY, CDR2 SVGEGT. The CDR3 has 14 residues. The CDR3 is CASRGFLRDSPLHF. CDR3 in DNA: TGTGCCAGCCGGGGCTTCCTCCGAGATTCACCCCTCCACTTT.

With respect to this clonotype: It may be a read error: a sequence one base away is much more abundant. The rearrangement links TRBV7-6 to TRBJ1-2; no clear D. CDR1 and CDR2 from the germline V gene are SGHVS and FNYEAQ. The CDR3 length is 15 residues. Trimming shortened V by 1 base and J by 2 bases, and 11 bases separated the two germline ends. The CDR3, as DNA: TGTGCCAGCAGCTTAGTCCTCGCTGCAAACTATGGCTACACCTTC. This codes for CASSLVLAANYGYTF. The full variable domain, in which reference TRBV7-6 and TRBJ1-2 provide the parts outside the CDR3, is GAGVSQSPRYKVTKRGQDVALRCDPISGHVSLYWYRQALGQGPEFLTYFNYEAQQDKSGLPNDRFSAERPEGSISTLTIQRTEQRDSAMYRCASSLVLAANYGYTFGSGTRLTVV.

There are many counts of this clonotype. The chain links TRBV7-2 to TRBJ2-5; D remains unclear. The ends were cut back, 5 bases at V and 2 bases at J, with 18 bases in the middle. This CDR3 has 16 residues. The germline gives CDR1 SGHTA, CDR2 FQGNSA. Here the CDR3 DNA reads TGTGCCAGCAGCCCCTCTAGTGGTGTGGGGCAAGAGACCCAGTACTTC. Encoded protein: CASSPSSGVGQETQYF. The complete variable domain, with remaining parts taken from reference TRBV7-2 and TRBJ2-5, reads GAGVSQSPSNKVTEKGKDVELRCDPISGHTALYWYRQSLGQGLEFLIYFQGNSAPDKSGLPSDRFSAERTGGSVSTLTIQRTQQEDSAVYLCASSPSSGVGQETQYFGPGTRLLVL.

Ten or more counts support this clonotype. The CDR3, as DNA: TGCAGTGCTAGAGATCGTAGGGGACAGACTTCTACCGCGCGGAAAAACATTCAGTACTTC. It is translated as CSARDRRGQTSTARKNIQYF. J is TRBJ2-4 and V is TRBV20-1, with TRBD1 identical over 7 bases. The trim removed 0 bases at V and 4 bases at J, leaving 21 bases unmatched. Germline assignment: CDR1 DFQATT and CDR2 SNEGSKA (reference sequence). CDR3 length: 20 amino acids.